One TCR beta chain is described in this entry. The target of this receptor is not known. Base quality data are lacking; no much larger clone is found one base away. The source of the sample is a study of Ad26.COV2.S vaccination and SARS-CoV-2 variants (dated by TCRdb to about 2021). Context from the whole study: Vaccine-arm donors were drawn from COV1001, a multicentre, randomized, double-blind, placebo-controlled phase I-IIa trial of Ad26.COV2.S in healthy adults. Ad26.COV2.S was administered intramuscularly at 5 x 10^10 or 1 x 10^11 viral particles, either as a single shot or as two shots given 56 days apart. Blinding of investigators to trial group allocation was maintained during experiments and outcome assessment. TCRbeta repertoire sequencing was used to assess the specificity and breadth of SARS-CoV-2-reactive T cell receptors after Ad26.COV2.S vaccination. Trial participants were randomized into five groups of five: low-dose or high-dose Ad26.COV2.S given once or twice, or placebo on both occasions. The TCR-sequenced set comprised about 32 samples: around 20 Ad26.COV2.S vaccine recipients, 5 placebo recipients and 8 SARS-CoV-2 convalescent individuals.

The sample's treatment or condition label is to be understood as: some 19 received Ad26.COV2.S at low or high dose, single or two shots; five or six received placebo; per-sample allocation not given. For vaccine and placebo recipients, repertoires were sequenced using samples collected on day 63 after the first injection. Cohort 1b enrolled roughly 25 adults aged 18-55 years at a single site in Boston, USA, between 29 July and 7 August 2020. As a vaccine, Ad26.COV2.S was a replication-incompetent adenovirus type 26 vector that expressed a prefusion-stabilized SARS-CoV-2 spike protein derived from the original Wuhan strain. The immunoSEQ Assay was used to sequence TCRbeta CDR3 regions. After extraction, genomic DNA underwent amplification by bias-controlled multiplex PCR, followed by high-throughput sequencing. Per the authors' processing: To quantify the absolute abundance of every unique TCRbeta CDR3 region, sequences were collapsed and filtered. Usable DNA was measured by amplifying reference genes present in all nucleated cells, and TCRbeta template counts were normalized to that usable DNA to estimate T cell fraction. Repertoire TCRs were annotated as SARS-CoV-2-specific when V gene, CDR3 amino acid sequence and J gene were exactly matched to a known reactive TCR set. The reference SARS-CoV-2 TCR set came from MIRA and was filtered for enrichment in COVID-19-positive ImmuneCODE repertoires, removing public or cross-reactive TCRs. Using the MIRA antigens, annotated TCRs were further analysed by specific ORF or by position within an ORF. Breadth was defined as annotated unique rearrangements over total unique productive rearrangements; depth was the summed frequency of those rearrangements. TCR breadth was compared between groups using two-sided Wilcoxon rank-sum tests. Here the immuneACCESS table is served through TCRdb, limited to in-frame sequences with V and J called. Missing clones are a known gap in these copies; in checked studies unresolved V genes cover under half, and the rest lacks a known reason. The V and J calls and the clone size are those of that table, but D and trimming were determined from the DNA. Recorded for this sample are roughly 350,000 clones; around 90% of them occurred a single time. The ten largest clones capture 6.4% of the sample.

General findings and caveats noted by the study authors: According to the authors, total T cell responses may have been underestimated by the TCR breadth and depth analyses. Spike-specific TCR breadth was higher in Ad26.COV2.S recipients than in placebo recipients (P = 0.0014). Vaccine and placebo recipients had similar non-spike TCR breadth, a finding consistent with the vaccine containing only spike. After vaccination, spike-specific CD8+ and CD4+ T cell responses were reported to show substantial breadth. The study was not powered to compare responses between vaccine doses or regimens.

From the cysteine through the phenylalanine, the CDR3 covers 16 amino acids. The entry retains the CDR3 DNA only, 48 bases that are in frame from base 1. V and J lose 6 bases and 3 bases, and a span of 21 bases separates them. Per the germline V gene, SQVTM is the CDR1 and ANQGSEA is the CDR2. The sequencing here drew on peripheral blood, taken in a trial of Ad26.COV2.S vaccine versus placebo. This chain is built from TRBV29-1 and TRBJ2-1, with TRBD2 as a weak D call on 7 bases. This sequence was found in a person between 18 and 65 years old who received the Ad26.COV2.S COVID-19 vaccine or a placebo. This receptor has the CDR3 CSVLTRGAGVYNEQFF. The nucleotide sequence is TGCAGCGTCCTCACACGGGGGGCCGGGGTCTACAATGAGCAGTTCTTC.